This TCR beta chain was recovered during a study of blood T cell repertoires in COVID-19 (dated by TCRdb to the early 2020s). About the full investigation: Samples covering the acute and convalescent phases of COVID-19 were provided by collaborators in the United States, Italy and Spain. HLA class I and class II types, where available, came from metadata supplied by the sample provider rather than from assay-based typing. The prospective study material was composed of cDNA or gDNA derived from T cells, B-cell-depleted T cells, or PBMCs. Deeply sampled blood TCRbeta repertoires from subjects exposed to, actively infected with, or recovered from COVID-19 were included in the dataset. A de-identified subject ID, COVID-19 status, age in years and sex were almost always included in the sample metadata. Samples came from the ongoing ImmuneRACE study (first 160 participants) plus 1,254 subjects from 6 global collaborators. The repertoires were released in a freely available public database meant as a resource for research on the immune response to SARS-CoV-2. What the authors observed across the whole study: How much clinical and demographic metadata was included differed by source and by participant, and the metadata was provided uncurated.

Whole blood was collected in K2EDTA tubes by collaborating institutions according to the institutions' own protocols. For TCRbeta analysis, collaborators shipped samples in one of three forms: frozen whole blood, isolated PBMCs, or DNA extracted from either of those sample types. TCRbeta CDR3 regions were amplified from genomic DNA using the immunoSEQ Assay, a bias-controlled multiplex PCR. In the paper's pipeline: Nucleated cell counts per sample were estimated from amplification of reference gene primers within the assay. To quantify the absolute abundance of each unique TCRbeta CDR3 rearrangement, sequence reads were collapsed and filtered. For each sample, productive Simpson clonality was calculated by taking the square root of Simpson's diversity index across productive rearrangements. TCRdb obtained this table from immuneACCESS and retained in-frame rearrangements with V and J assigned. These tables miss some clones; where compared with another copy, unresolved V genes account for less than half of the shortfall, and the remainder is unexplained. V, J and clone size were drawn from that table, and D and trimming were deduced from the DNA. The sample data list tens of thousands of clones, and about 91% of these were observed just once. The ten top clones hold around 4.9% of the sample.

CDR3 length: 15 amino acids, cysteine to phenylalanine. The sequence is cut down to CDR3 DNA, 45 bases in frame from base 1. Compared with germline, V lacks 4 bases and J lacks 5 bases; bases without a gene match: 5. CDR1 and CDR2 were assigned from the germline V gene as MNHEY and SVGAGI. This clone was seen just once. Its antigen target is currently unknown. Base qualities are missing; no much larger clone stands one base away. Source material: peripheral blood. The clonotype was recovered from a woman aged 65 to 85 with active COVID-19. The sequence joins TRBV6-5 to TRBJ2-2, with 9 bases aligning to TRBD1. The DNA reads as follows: TGTGCCAGCAGTTGGGACAGGGATCGGACCGGGGAGCTGTTTTTT. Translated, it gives CASSWDRDRTGELFF.